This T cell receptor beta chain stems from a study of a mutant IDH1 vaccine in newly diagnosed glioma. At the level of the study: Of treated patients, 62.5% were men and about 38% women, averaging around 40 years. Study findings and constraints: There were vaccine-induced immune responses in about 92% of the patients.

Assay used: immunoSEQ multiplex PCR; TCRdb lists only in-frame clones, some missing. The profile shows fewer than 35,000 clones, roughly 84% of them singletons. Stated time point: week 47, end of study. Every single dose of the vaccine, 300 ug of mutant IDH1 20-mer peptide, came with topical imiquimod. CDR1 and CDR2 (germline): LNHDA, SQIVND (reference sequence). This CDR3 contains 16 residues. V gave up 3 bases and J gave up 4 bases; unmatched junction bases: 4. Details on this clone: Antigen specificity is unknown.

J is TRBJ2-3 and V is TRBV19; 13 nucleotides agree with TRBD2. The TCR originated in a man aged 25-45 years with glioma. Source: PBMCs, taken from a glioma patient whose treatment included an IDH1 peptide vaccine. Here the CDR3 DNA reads TGTGCCAGTAGTATTCCAACTAGCGGGGGGGCAGATACGCAGTATTTT. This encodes CASSIPTSGGADTQYF. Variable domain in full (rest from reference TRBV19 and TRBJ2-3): DGGITQSPKYLFRKEGQNVTLSCEQNLNHDAMYWYRQDPGQGLRLIYYSQIVNDFQKGDIAEGYSVSREKKESFPLTVTSAQKNPTAFYLCASSIPTSGGADTQYFGPGTRLTVL.